The entry below gives a single TCR beta chain sequence along with its context. Trimming pared 8 bases from V and 1 base from J, leaving 11 bases between. The CDR3 is 13 amino acids. From germline, CDR1 is MNHNS and CDR2 SASEGT. Using unique molecular identifiers, the investigators prepared the TCRbeta library. TCRdb called the PCR reads again in MiXCR, with one record for every CDR3 protein. The sample lists around 340,000 distinct CDR3 sequences; 13% were seen once. The sample originates from a study of T-cell reconstitution after alpha-beta-depleted transplantation in children. V gene TRBV6-1 combines with J gene TRBJ1-1, with D hard to call. This sequence originates from a human donor who donated a stem cell graft to a child with Fanconi anemia. Here the sequenced sample was PBMCs, taken from the stem cell graft. CDR3 nucleotide sequence: TGTGCCAGCCGCGGCCCCGCGAACACTGAAGCTTTCTTT. Translating it yields CASRGPANTEAFF.